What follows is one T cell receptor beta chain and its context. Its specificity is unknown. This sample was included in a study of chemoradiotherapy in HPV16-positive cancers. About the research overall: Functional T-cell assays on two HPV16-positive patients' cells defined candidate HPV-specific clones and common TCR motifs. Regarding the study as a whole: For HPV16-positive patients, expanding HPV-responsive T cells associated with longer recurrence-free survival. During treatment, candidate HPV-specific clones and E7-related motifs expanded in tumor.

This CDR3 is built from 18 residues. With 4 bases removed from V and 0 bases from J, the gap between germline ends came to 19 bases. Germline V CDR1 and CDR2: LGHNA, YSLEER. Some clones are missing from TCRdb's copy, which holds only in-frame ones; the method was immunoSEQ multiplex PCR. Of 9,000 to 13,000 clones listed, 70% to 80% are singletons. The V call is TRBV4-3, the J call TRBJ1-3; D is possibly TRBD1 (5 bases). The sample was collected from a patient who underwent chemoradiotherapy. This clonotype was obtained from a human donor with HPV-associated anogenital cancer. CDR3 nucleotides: TGCGCCAGCAGCCCAGCAGCTAGGGGCGGCCTCTCTGGAAACACCATATATTTT. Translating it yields CASSPAARGGLSGNTIYF.